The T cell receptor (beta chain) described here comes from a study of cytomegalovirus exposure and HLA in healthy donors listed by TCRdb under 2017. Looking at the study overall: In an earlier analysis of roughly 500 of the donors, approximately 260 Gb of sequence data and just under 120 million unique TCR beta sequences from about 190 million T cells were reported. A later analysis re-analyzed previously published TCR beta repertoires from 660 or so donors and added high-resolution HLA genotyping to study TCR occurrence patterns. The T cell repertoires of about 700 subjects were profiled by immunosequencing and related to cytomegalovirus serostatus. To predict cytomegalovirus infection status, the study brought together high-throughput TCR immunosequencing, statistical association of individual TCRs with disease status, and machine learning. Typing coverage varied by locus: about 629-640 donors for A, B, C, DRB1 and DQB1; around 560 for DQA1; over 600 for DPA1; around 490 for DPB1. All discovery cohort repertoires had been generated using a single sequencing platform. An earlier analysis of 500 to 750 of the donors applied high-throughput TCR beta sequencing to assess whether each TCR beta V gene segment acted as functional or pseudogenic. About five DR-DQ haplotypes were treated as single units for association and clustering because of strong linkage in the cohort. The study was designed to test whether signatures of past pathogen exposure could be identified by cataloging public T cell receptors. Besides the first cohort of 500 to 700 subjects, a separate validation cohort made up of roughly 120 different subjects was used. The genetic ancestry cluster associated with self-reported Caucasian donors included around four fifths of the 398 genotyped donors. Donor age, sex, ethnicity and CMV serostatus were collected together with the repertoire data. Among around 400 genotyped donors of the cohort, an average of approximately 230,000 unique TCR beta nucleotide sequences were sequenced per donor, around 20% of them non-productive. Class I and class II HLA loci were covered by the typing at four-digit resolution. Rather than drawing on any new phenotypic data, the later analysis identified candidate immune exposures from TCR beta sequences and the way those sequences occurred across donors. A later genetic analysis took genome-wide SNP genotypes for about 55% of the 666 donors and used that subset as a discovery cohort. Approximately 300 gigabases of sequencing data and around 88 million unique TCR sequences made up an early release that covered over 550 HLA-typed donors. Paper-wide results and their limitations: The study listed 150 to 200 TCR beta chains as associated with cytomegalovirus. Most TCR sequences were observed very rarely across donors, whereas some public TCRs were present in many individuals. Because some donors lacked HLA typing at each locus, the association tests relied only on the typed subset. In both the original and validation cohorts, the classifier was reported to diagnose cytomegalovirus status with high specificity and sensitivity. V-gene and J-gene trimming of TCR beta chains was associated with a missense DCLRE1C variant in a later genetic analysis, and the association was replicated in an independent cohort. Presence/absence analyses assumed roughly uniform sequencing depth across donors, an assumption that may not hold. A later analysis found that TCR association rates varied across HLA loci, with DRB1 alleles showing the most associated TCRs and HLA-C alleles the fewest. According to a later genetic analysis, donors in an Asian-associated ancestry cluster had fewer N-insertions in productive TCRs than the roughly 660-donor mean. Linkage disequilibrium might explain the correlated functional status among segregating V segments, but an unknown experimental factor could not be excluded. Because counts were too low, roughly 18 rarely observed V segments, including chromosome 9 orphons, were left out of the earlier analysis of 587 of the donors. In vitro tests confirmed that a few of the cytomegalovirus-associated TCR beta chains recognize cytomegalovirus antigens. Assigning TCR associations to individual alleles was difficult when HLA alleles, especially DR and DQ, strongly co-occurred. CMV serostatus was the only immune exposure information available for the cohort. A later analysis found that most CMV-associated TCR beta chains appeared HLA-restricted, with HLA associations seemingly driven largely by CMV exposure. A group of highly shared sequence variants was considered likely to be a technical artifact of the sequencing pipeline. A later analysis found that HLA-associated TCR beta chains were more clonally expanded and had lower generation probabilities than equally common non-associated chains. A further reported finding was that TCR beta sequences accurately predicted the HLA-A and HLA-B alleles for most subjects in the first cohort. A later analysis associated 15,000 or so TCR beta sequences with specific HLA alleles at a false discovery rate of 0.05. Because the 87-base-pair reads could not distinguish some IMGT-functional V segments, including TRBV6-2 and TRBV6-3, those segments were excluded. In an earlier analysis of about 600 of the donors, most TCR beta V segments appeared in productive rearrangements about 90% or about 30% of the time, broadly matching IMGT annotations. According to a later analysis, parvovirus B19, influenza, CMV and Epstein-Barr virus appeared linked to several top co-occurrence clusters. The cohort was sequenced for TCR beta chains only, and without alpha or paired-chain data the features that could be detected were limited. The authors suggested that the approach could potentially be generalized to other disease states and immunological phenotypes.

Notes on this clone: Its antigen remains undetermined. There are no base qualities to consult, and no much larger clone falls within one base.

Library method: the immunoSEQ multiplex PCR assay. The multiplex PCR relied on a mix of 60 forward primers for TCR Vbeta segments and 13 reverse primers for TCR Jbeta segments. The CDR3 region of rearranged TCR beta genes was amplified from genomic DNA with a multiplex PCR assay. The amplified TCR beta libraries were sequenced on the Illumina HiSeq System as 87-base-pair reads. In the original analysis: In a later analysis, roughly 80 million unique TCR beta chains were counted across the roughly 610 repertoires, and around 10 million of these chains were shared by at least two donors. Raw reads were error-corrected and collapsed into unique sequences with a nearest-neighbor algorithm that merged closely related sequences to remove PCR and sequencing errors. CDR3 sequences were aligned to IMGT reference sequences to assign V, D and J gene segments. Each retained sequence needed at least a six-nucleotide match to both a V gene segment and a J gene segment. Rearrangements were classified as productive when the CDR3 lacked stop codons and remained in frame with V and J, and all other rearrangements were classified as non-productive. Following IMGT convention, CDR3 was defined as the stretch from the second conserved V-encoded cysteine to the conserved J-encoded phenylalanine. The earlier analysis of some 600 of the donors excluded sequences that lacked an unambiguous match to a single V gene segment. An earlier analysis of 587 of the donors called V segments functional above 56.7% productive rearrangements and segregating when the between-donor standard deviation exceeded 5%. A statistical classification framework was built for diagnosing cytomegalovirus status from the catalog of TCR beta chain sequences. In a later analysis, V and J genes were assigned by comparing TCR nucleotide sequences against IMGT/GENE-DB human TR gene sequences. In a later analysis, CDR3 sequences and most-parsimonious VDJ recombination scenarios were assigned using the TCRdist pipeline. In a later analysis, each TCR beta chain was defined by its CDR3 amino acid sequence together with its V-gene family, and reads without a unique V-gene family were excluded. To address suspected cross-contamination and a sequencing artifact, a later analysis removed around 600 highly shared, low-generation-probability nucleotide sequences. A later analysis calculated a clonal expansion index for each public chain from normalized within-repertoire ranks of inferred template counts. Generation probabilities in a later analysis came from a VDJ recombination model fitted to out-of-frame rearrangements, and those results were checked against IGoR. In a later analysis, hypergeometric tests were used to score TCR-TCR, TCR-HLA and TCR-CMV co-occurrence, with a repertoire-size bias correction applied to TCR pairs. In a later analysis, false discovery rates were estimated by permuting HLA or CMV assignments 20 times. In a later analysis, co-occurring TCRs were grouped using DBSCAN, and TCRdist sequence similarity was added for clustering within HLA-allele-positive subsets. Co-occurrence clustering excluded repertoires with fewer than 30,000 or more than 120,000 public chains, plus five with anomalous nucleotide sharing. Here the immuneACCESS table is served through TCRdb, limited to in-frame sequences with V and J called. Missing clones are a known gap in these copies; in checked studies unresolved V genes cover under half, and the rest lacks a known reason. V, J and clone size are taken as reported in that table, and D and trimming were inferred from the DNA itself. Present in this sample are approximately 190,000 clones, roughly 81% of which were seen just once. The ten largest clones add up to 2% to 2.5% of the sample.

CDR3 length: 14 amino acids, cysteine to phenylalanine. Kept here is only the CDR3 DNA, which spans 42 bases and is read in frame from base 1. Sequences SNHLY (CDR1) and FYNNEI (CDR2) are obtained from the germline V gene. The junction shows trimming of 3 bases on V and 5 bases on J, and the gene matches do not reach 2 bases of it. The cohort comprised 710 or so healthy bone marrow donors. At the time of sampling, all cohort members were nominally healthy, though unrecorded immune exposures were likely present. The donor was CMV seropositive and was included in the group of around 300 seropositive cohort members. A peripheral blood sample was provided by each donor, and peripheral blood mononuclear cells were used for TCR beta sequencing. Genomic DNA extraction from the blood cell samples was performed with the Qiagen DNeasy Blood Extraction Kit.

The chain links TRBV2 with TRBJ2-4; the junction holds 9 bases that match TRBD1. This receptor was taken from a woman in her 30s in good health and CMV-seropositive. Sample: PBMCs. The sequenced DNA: TGTGCCAGCAGTGAGTGGACAGGGGAAAACATTCAGTACTTC. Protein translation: CASSEWTGENIQYF.